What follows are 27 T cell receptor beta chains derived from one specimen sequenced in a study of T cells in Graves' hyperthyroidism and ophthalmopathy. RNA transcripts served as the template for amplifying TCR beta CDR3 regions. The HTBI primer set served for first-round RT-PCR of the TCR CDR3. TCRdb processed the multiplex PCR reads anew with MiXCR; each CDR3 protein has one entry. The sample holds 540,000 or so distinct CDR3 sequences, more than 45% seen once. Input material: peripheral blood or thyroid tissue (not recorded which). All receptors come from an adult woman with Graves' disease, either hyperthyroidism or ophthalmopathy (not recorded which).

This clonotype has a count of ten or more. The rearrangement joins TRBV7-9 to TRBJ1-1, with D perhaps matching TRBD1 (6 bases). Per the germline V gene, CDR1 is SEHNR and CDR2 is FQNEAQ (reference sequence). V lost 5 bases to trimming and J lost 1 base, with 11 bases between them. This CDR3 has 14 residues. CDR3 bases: TGTGCCAGCAGCCTAAGGGGACAGAACACTGAAGCTTTCTTT. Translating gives CASSLRGQNTEAFF. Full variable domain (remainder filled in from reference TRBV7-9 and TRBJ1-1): DTGVSQNPRHKITKRGQNVTFRCDPISEHNRLYWYRQTLGQGPEFLTYFQNEAQLEKSRLLSDRFSAERPKGSFSTLEIQRTEQGDSAMYLCASSLRGQNTEAFFGQGTRLTVV.

CDR3 in amino acids: CASSLNLRQDSEAFF. The CDR3 nucleotides are TGTGCCAGCTCACTAAACCTTAGACAGGACTCTGAAGCTTTCTTT. This chain links TRBV18 with TRBJ1-1; TRBD1 might be the D (6 bases). V was cut by 4 bases and J by 6 bases, with 18 bases left in between. CDR3 length: 15 residues. CDR1 and CDR2 (germline): KGHSH, LQKENI.

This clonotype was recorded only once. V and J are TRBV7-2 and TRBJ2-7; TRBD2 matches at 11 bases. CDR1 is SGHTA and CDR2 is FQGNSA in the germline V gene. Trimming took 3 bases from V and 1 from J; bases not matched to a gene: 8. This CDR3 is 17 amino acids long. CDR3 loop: CASSFLSSGRNSYEQYF. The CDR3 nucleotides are TGTGCCAGCAGCTTCTTGTCTAGCGGGAGGAATTCCTACGAGCAGTACTTC.

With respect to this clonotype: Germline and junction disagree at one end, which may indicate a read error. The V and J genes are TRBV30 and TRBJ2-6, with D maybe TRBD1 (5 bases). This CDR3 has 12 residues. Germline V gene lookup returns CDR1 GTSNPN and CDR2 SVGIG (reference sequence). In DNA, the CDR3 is TGTGCCTGGAGTGTAGGGGACAACGTCCTGACTTTC. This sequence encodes CAWSVGDNVLTF.

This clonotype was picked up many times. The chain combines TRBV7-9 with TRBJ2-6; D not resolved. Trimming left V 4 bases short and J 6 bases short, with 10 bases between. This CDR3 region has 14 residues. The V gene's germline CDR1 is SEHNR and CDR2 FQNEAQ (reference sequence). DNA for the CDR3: TGTGCCAGCAGCTACCCCAAGGTGGCCAACGTCCTGACTTTC. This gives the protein CASSYPKVANVLTF.

CDR3 DNA: TGTGCTAGCTTTAGGACAGCGCCTGTCGAGCAGTACTTC. Translating it yields CASFRTAPVEQYF. V is TRBV7-7 and J is TRBJ2-7; maybe TRBD1 (6 bases). CDR3 size: 13 residues. Germline lookup yields CDR1 SSHAT and CDR2 FNYEAQ (reference sequence).

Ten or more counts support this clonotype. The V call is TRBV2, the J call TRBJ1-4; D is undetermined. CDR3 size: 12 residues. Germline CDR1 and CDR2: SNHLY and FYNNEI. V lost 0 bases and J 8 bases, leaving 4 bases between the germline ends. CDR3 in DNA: TGTGCCAGCAGTGAAGCGGGCGAAAAACTGTTTTTT. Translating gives CASSEAGEKLFF. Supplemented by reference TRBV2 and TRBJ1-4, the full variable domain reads EPEVTQTPSHQVTQMGQEVILRCVPISNHLYFYWYRQILGQKVEFLVSFYNNEISEKSEIFDDQFSVERPDGSNFTLKIRSTKLEDSAMYFCASSEAGEKLFFGSGTQLSVL.

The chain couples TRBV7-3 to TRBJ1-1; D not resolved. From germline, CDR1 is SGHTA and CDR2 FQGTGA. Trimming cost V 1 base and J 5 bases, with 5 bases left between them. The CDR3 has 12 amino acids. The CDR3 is CASSLNGTEAFF. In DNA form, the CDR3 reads TGTGCCAGCAGCTTAAACGGGACTGAAGCTTTCTTT.

The CDR3 protein is CSARPRTAEGQPQHF. CDR3 in DNA: TGCAGTGCTAGACCCCGGACAGCCGAAGGTCAGCCCCAGCATTTT. This sequence joins TRBV20-1 and TRBJ1-5, with a tentative D call TRBD1 (6 bases). With 2 bases removed from V and 6 bases from J, the gap between germline ends came to 17 bases. The germline gives CDR1 DFQATT, CDR2 SNEGSKA (reference sequence). The CDR3 is 15 amino acids.

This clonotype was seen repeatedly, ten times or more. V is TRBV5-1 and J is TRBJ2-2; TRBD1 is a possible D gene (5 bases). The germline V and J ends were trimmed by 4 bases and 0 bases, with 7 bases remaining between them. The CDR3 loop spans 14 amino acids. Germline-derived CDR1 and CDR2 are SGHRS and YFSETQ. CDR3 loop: CASSQGANTGELFF. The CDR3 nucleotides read TGCGCCAGCAGCCAAGGGGCGAACACCGGGGAGCTGTTTTTT.

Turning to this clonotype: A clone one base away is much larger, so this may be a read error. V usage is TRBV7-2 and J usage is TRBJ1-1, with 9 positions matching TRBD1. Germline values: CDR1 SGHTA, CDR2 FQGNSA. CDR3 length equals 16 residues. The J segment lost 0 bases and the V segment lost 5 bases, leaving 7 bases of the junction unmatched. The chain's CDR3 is CASSLYWTGVNTEAFF. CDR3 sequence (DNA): TGTGCCAGCAGCCTCTATTGGACAGGGGTGAACACTGAAGCTTTCTTT.

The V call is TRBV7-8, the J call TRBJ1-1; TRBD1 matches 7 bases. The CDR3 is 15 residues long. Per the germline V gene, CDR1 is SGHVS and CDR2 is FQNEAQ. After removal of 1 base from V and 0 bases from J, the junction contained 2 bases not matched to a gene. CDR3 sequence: CASSLGQGVNTEAFF. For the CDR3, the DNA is TGTGCCAGCAGCTTAGGGCAGGGGGTGAACACTGAAGCTTTCTTT. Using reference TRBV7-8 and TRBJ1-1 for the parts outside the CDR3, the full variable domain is GAGVSQSPRYKVAKRGQDVALRCDPISGHVSLFWYQQALGQGPEFLTYFQNEAQLDKSGLPSDRFFAERPEGSVSTLKIQRTQQEDSAVYLCASSLGQGVNTEAFFGQGTRLTVV.

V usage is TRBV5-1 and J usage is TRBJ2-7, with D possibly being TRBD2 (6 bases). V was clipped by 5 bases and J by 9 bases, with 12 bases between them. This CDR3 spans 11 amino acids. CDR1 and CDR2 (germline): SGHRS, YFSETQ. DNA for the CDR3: TGCGCCAGCAGGGGACTTTCTTGGCAGTACTTC. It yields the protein CASRGLSWQYF.

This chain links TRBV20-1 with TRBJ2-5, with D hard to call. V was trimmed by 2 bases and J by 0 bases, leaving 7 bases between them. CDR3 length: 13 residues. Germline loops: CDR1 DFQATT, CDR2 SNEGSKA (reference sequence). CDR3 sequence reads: CSARWMDQETQYF. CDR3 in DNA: TGCAGTGCTAGATGGATGGACCAAGAGACCCAGTACTTC.

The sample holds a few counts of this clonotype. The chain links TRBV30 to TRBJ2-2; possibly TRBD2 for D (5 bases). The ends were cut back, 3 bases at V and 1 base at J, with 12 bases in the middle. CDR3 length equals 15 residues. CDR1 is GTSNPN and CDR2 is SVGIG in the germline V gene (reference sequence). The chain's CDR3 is CAWRGGRKNTGELFF. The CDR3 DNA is TGTGCCTGGAGGGGCGGGCGTAAGAACACCGGGGAGCTGTTTTTT.

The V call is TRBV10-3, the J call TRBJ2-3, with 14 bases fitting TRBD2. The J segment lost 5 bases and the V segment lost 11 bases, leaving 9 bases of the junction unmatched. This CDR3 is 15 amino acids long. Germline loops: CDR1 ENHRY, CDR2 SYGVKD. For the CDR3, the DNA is TGTGCCCTACGCAGGGGACTAGCGGGAGTAGATACGCAGTATTTT. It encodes CALRRGLAGVDTQYF.

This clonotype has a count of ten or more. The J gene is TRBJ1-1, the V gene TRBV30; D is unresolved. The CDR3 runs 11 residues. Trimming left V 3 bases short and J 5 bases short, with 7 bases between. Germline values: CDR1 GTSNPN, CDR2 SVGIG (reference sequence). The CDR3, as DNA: TGTGCCTGGAGCGAAAGGACTGAAGCTTTCTTT. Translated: CAWSERTEAFF.

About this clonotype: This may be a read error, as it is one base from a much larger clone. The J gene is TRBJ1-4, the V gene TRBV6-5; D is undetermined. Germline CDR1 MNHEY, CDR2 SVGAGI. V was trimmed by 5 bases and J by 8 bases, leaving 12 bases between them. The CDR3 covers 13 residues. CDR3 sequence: CASSEVFSEKLFF. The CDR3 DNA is TGTGCCAGCAGTGAAGTTTTTAGCGAAAAACTGTTTTTT.

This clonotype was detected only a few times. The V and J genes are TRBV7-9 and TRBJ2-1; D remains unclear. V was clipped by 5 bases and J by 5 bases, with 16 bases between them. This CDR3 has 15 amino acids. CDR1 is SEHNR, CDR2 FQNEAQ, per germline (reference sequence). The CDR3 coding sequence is TGTGCCAGCAGCGCCTCGATCCCCAAAAACAATGAGCAGTTCTTC. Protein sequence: CASSASIPKNNEQFF. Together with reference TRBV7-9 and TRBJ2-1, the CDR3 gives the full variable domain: DTGVSQNPRHKITKRGQNVTFRCDPISEHNRLYWYRQTLGQGPEFLTYFQNEAQLEKSRLLSDRFSAERPKGSFSTLEIQRTEQGDSAMYLCASSASIPKNNEQFFGPGTRLTVL.

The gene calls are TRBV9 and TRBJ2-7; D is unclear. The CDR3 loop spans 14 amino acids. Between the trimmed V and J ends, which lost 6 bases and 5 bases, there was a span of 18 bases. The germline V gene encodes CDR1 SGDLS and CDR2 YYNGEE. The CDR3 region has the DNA TGTGCCAGCACACCAGACCCCGGTTCTCACGAGCAGTACTTC. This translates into CASTPDPGSHEQYF.

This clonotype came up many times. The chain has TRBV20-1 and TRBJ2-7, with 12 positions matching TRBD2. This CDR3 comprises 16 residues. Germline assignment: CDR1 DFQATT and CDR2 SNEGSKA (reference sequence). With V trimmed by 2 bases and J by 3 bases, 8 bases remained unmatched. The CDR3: CSARPTSGSLVYEQYF. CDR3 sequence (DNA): TGCAGTGCTAGACCGACTAGCGGGAGCCTCGTCTACGAGCAGTACTTC.

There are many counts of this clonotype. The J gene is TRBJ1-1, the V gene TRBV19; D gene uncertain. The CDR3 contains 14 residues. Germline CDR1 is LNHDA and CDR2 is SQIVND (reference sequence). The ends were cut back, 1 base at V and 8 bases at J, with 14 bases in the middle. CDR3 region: CASSIGTAGTEAFF. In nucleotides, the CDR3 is TGTGCCAGTAGTATAGGTACAGCCGGCACCGAAGCTTTCTTT. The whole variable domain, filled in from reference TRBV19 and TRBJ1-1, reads DGGITQSPKYLFRKEGQNVTLSCEQNLNHDAMYWYRQDPGQGLRLIYYSQIVNDFQKGDIAEGYSVSREKKESFPLTVTSAQKNPTAFYLCASSIGTAGTEAFFGQGTRLTVV.

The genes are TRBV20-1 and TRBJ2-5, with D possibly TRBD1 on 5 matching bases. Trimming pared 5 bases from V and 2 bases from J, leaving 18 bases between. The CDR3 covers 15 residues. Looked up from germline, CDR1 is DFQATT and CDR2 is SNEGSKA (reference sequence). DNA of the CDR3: TGCAGTGCTCCCCATCCTGTGGCAGGGCAAGAGACCCAGTACTTC. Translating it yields CSAPHPVAGQETQYF.

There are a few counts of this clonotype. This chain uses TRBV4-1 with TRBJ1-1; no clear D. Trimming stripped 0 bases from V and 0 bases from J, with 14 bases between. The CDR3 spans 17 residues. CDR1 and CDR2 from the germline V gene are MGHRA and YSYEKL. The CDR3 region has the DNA TGCGCCAGCAGCCAAGAACCTCATACAAGCATGAACACTGAAGCTTTCTTT. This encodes CASSQEPHTSMNTEAFF.

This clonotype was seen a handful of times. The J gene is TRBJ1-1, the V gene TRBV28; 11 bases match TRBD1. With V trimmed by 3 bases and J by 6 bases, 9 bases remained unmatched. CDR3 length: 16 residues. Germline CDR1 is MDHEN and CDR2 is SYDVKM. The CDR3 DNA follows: TGTGCCAGCAGTTTTCCCGGACAGGGGGCGCTGGCTGAAGCTTTCTTT. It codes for CASSFPGQGALAEAFF.

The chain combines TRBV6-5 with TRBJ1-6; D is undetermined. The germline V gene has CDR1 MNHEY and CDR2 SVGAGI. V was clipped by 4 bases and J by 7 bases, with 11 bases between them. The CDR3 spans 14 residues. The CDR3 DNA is TGTGCCAGCAGTTCTGGACTGATGAATTCACCCCTCCACTTT. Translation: CASSSGLMNSPLHF.

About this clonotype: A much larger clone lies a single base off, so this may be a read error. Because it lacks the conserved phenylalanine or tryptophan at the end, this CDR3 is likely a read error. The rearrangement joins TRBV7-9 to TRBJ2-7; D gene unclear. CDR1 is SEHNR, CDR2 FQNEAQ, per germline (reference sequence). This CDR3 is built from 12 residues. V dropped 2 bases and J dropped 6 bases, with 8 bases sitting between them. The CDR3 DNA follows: TGTGCCAGCAGCTTAACGAAAGGCGAGCAGTACCTC. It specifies CASSLTKGEQYL.